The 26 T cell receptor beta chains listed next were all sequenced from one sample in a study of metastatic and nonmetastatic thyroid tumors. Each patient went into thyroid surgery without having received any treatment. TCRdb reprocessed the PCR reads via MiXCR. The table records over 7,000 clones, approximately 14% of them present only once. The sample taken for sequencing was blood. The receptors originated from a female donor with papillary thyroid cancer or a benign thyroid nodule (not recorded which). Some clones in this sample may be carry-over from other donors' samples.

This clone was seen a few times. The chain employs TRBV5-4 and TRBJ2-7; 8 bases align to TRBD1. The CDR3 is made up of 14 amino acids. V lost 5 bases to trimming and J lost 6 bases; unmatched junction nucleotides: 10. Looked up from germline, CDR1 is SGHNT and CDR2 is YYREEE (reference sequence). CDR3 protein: CASRTGGGSAEQYF. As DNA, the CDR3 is TGTGCCAGCAGAACAGGGGGAGGCTCCGCCGAGCAGTACTTC.

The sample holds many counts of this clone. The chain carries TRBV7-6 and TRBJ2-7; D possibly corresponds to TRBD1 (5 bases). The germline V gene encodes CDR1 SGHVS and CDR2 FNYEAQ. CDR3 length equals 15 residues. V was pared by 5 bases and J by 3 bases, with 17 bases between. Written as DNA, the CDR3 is TGTGCCAGCAGCCAGGGCTTTAACCAGGTCTACGAGCAGTACTTC. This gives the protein CASSQGFNQVYEQYF.

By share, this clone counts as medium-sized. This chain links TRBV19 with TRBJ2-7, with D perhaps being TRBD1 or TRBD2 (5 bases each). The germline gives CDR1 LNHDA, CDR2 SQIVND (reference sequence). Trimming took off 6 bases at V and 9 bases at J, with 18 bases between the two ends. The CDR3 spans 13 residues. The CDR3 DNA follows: TGTGCCAGTAGCACCGGGACGGCCCTTGTGCAGTACTTC. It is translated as CASSTGTALVQYF.

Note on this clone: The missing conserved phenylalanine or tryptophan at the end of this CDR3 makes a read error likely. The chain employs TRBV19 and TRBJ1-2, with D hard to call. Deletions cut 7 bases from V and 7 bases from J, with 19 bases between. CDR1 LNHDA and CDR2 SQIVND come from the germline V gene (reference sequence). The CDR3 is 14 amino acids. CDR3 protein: CASTETDPRCGYTL. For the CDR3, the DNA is TGTGCCAGTACGGAGACGGACCCACGCTGTGGCTACACCTTA.

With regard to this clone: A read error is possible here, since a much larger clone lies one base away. CDR3 bases: TGTGCCAGCATCCGATCGGAAGCCACCGGGGAGCTGTTTTTT. This sequence encodes CASIRSEATGELFF. The chain employs TRBV5-4 and TRBJ2-2; D unclear. CDR1 is SGHNT and CDR2 is YYREEE in the germline V gene (reference sequence). Trimming stripped 6 bases from V and 4 bases from J, with 13 bases between. The CDR3 totals 14 residues.

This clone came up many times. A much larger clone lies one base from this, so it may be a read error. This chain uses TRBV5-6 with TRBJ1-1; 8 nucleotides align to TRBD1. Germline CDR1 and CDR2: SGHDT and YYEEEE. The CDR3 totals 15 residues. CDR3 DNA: TGTGCCAGCAGCTTCTGGACAGGGCCTAACACTGGAGCTTTCTTT. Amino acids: CASSFWTGPNTGAFF. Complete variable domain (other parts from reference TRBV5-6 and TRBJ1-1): DAGVTQSPTHLIKTRGQQVTLRCSPKSGHDTVSWYQQALGQGPQFIFQYYEEEERQRGNFPDRFSGHQFPNYSSELNVNALLLGDSALYLCASSFWTGPNTGAFFGQGTRLTVV.

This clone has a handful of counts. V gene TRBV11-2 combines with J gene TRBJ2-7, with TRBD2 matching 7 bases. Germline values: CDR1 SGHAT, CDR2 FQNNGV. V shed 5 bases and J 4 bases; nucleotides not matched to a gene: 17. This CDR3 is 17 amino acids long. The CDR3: CASSPGRWGGPGYEQYF. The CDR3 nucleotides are TGTGCCAGCAGCCCAGGGAGGTGGGGAGGGCCCGGTTACGAGCAGTACTTC.

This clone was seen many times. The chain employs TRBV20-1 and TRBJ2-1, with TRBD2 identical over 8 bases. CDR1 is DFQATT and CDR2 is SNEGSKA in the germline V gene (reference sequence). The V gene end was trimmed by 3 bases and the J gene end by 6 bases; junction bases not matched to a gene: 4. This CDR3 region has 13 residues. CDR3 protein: CSAREGLANEQFF. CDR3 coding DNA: TGCAGTGCTAGGGAAGGACTAGCCAATGAGCAGTTCTTC.

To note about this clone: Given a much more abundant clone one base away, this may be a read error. As DNA, the CDR3 is TGCGCCAGCAGGGGGGGTGAGGACAGATACTACGAGCAGTACTTC. Its protein product is CASRGGEDRYYEQYF. The V call is TRBV5-1, the J call TRBJ2-7; D is perhaps TRBD1 or TRBD2 (6 bases each). The CDR3 consists of 15 residues. V was cut by 5 bases and J by 3 bases, with 18 bases left in between. Germline CDR1 SGHRS, CDR2 YFSETQ. The variable domain in full, completed from reference TRBV5-1 and TRBJ2-7, reads KAGVTQTPRYLIKTRGQQVTLSCSPISGHRSVSWYQQTPGQGLQFLFEYFSETQRNKGNFPGRFSGRQFSNSRSEMNVSTLELGDSALYLCASRGGEDRYYEQYFGPGTRLTVT.

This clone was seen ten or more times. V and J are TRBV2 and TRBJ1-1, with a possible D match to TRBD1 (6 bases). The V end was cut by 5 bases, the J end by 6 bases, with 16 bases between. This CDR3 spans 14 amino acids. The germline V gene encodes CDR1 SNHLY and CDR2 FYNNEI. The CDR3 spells CASSPDGGRAEAFF. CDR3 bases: TGTGCCAGCAGTCCCGATGGGGGGCGCGCTGAAGCTTTCTTT.

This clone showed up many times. CDR3 nucleotide sequence: TGTGCCAGCAGCCCAAGCCATGGGGGGACTAGCACAGATACGCAGTATTTT. Its protein product is CASSPSHGGTSTDTQYF. The chain links TRBV14 to TRBJ2-3, with a tentative D call TRBD2 (6 bases). CDR1 and CDR2 (germline): SGHDN, FVKESK. CDR3 size: 17 residues. The V and J ends lost 4 bases and 0 bases respectively, with 17 bases between them.

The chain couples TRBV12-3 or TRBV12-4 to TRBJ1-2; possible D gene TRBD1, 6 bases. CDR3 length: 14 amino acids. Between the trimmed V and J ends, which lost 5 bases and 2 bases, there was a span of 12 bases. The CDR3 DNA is TGTGCCAGCAGTACTACCGGACAGAACTATGGCTACACCTTC. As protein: CASSTTGQNYGYTF.

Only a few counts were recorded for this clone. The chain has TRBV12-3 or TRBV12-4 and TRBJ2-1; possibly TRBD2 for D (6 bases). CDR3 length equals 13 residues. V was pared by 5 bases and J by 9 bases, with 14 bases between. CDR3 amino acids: CASSLTQTSEQFF. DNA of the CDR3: TGTGCCAGCAGTCTAACTCAGACTAGTGAGCAGTTCTTC.

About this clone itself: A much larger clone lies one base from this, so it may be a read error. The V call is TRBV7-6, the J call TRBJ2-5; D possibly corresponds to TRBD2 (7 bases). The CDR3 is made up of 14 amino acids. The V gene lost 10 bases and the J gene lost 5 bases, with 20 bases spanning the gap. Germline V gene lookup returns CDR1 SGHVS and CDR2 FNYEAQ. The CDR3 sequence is CANTLGGALETQYF. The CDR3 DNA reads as TGTGCCAACACCCTGGGGGGGGCGTTGGAGACCCAGTACTTC.

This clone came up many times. The CDR3 region is CASSSQETQYF. CDR3 coding DNA: TGTGCCAGCAGTTCCCAAGAGACCCAGTACTTC. The rearrangement uses TRBV27 and TRBJ2-5, with D unclear. There are 11 residues in the CDR3. The V end lost 4 bases, the J end lost 1 base, and 1 base lay between the germline ends. Per germline, CDR1 MNHEY and CDR2 SMNVEV (reference sequence).

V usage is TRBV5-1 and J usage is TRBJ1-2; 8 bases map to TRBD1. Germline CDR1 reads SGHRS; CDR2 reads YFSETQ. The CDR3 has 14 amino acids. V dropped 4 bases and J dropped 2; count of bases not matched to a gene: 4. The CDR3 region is CASSMGQVNYGYTF. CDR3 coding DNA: TGCGCCAGCAGCATGGGACAGGTCAACTATGGCTACACCTTC.

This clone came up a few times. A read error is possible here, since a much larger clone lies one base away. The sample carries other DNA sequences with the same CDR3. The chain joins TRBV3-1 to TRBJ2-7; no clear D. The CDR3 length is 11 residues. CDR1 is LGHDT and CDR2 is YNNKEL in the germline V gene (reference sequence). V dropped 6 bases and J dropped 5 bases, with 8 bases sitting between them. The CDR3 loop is CASSQLHEQYF. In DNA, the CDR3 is TGTGCCAGCAGTCAATTACACGAGCAGTACTTC.

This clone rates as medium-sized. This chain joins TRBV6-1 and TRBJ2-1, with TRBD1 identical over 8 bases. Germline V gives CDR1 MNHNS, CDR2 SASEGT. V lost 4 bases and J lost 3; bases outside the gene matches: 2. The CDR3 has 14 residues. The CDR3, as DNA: TGTGCCAGCAGTGGGACAGGGTTCTACAATGAGCAGTTCTTC. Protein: CASSGTGFYNEQFF.

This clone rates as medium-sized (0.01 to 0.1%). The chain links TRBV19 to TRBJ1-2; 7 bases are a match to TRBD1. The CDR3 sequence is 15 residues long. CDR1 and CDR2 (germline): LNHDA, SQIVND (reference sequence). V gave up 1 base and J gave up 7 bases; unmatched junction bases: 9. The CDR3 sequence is CASSIGLGQPFGYTF. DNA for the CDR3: TGTGCCAGTAGTATAGGTTTGGGACAGCCATTTGGCTACACCTTC. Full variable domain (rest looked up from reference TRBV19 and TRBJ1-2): DGGITQSPKYLFRKEGQNVTLSCEQNLNHDAMYWYRQDPGQGLRLIYYSQIVNDFQKGDIAEGYSVSREKKESFPLTVTSAQKNPTAFYLCASSIGLGQPFGYTFGSGTRLTVV.

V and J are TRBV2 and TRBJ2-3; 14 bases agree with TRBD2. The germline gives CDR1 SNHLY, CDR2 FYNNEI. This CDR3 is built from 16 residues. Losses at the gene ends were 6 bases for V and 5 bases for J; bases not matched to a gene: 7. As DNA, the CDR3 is TGTGCCAGCAGACGACTAGCGGGGGGGCTTGAAGATACGCAGTATTTT. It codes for CASRRLAGGLEDTQYF.

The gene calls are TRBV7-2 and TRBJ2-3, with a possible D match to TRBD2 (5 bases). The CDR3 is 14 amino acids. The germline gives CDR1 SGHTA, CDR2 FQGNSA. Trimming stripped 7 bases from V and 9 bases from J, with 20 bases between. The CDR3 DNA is TGTGCCAGCATCTCACTCCTGGACTCTGTCACGCAGTATTTT. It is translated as CASISLLDSVTQYF.

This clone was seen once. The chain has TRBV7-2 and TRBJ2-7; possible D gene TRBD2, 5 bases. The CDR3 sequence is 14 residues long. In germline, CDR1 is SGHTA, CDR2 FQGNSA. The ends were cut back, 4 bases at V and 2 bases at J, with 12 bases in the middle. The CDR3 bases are TGTGCCAGCAGCTCGACCGGGGTGGCCTACGAGCAGTACTTC. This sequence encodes CASSSTGVAYEQYF.

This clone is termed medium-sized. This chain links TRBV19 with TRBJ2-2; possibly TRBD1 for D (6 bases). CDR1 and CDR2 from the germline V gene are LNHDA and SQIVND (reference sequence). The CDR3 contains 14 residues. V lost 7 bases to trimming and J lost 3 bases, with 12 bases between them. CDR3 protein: CASTGQHYTGELFF. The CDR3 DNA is TGTGCCAGTACAGGACAGCACTACACCGGGGAGCTGTTTTTT.

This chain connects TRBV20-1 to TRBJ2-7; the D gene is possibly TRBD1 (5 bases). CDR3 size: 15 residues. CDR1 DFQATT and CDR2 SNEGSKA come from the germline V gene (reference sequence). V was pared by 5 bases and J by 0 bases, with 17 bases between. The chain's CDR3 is CSAGRQRFLSYEQYF. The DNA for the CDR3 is TGCAGTGCTGGACGACAGAGGTTCCTCTCCTACGAGCAGTACTTC.

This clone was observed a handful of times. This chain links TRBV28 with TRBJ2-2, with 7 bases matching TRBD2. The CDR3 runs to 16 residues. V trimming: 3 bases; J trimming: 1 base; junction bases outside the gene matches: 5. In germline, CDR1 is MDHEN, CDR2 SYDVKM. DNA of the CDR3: TGTGCCAGCAGTTTTTGGCGGGAGAAGAACACCGGGGAGCTGTTTTTT. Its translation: CASSFWREKNTGELFF.

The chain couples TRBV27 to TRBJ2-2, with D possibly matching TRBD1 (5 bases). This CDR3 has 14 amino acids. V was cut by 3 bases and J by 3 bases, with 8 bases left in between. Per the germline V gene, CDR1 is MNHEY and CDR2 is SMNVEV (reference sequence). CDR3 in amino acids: CASSFRVDTGELFF. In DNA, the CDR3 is TGTGCCAGCAGTTTCAGGGTTGACACCGGGGAGCTGTTTTTT.